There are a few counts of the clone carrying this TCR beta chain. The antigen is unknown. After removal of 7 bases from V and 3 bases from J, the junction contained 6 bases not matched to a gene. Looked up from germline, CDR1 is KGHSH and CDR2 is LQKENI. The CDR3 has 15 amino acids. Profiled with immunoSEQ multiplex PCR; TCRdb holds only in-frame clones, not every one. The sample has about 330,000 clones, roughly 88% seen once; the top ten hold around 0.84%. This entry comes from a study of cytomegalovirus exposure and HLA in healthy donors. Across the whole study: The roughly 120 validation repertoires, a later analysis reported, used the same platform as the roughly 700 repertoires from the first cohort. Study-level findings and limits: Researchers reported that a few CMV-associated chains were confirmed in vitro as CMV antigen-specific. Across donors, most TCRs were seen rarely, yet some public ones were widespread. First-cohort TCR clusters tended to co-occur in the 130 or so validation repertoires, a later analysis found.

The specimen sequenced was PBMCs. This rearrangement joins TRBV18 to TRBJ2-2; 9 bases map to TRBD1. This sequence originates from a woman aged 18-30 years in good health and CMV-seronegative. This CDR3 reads CASFPGQGDTGELFF. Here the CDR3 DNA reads TGTGCCAGCTTCCCGGGACAGGGAGACACCGGGGAGCTGTTTTTT.